The 32 T cell receptor beta chains reported below all come from one sample, sequenced in a study of T cell responses to AZD1222 COVID-19 vaccine. Libraries were prepared by immunoSEQ multiplex PCR; TCRdb keeps only in-frame clonotypes and omits some of them. The data show about 130,000 clones, about nine tenths seen once. Here the sequenced sample was peripheral blood, taken on day 0 of MenACWY control vaccination. The source of these receptors is an adult in good health.

The chain joins TRBV28 to TRBJ1-6; no firm D call. Per the germline V gene, CDR1 is MDHEN and CDR2 is SYDVKM. The CDR3 is 14 residues long. With 3 bases removed from V and 10 bases from J, the gap between germline ends came to 13 bases. This CDR3 reads CASSFRGGKSPLHF. CDR3 bases: TGTGCCAGCAGTTTCCGTGGCGGGAAGTCACCCCTCCACTTT.

The chain joins TRBV9 to TRBJ1-3; D uncertain. Trimming shortened V by 2 bases and J by 4 bases, and 7 bases separated the two germline ends. The CDR3 covers 13 residues. Germline CDR1 is SGDLS and CDR2 is YYNGEE. CDR3 in amino acids: CASSVDWGNTIYF. The CDR3 DNA reads as TGTGCCAGCAGCGTCGACTGGGGAAACACCATATATTTT.

The V gene is TRBV7-7, the J gene TRBJ2-7; 7 bases are shared with TRBD2. Per germline, CDR1 SSHAT and CDR2 FNYEAQ (reference sequence). This CDR3 region has 13 residues. Trimming removed 5 bases from V and 3 bases from J; junction bases left unmatched: 4. The CDR3 DNA is TGTGCCAGCAGCCGGGGGGAGGGCTACGAGCAGTACTTC. It is translated as CASSRGEGYEQYF.

CDR3 sequence: CASSSPGGVIDTQYF. The CDR3 DNA reads TGTGCCAGCAGCTCACCGGGGGGGGTGATAGATACGCAGTATTTT. The chain joins TRBV7-9 to TRBJ2-3; TRBD2 matches 8 bases. CDR1 is SEHNR, CDR2 FQNEAQ, per germline (reference sequence). The CDR3 has 15 amino acids. V lost 4 bases and J lost 5; bases outside the gene matches: 8.

The gene calls are TRBV6-5 and TRBJ2-1; D is undetermined. Per the germline V gene, CDR1 is MNHEY and CDR2 is SVGAGI. The ends were cut back, 7 bases at V and 0 bases at J, with 10 bases in the middle. This CDR3 is built from 14 residues. CDR3 in DNA: TGTGCCAGCAATAGACGCAGCTCCTACAATGAGCAGTTCTTC. Amino acids: CASNRRSSYNEQFF.

This chain uses TRBV7-9 with TRBJ1-3; D is possibly TRBD1 (6 bases). V was shortened by 5 bases and J by 4 bases, with 15 bases between the two germline ends. This CDR3 contains 15 residues. CDR1 and CDR2 (germline): SEHNR, FQNEAQ (reference sequence). The CDR3 DNA is TGTGCCAGCAGCGTAACAGGGATCTCGGGAAACACCATATATTTT. Translation gives CASSVTGISGNTIYF.

This chain uses TRBV3-1 (or the pseudogene TRBV3-2) with TRBJ2-1; 9 bases fit TRBD2. The junction had 5 bases not matched to a gene; V was cut back by 5 bases and J by 9 bases. Germline assignment: CDR1 LGHDT and CDR2 YNNKEL (reference sequence). This CDR3 region has 13 residues. The CDR3 protein is CASSDLAGLEQFF. CDR3 DNA: TGTGCCAGCAGCGACCTAGCGGGACTTGAGCAGTTCTTC.

V gene TRBV3-1 (or the pseudogene TRBV3-2) combines with J gene TRBJ1-2, with D perhaps matching TRBD1 (6 bases). V lost 6 bases and J lost 6, with 14 bases in between. The CDR3 covers 13 residues. Germline-derived CDR1 and CDR2 are LGHDT and YNNKEL (reference sequence). The CDR3, as DNA: TGTGCCAGCAGTCGGAGGACAGTAGATGGCTACACCTTC. Its translation is CASSRRTVDGYTF.

This sequence joins TRBV20-1 and TRBJ2-7; D ambiguous. This CDR3 region has 11 residues. Looked up from germline, CDR1 is DFQATT and CDR2 is SNEGSKA (reference sequence). Between the trimmed V and J ends, which lost 3 bases and 5 bases, there was a span of 8 bases. For the CDR3, the DNA is TGCAGTGCTAGTGCATCGCACGAGCAGTACTTC. It yields the protein CSASASHEQYF.

This clone appeared once. The rearrangement links TRBV7-6 to TRBJ1-4, with D maybe TRBD1 (5 bases). Germline V CDR1 and CDR2: SGHVS, FNYEAQ. The CDR3 length is 16 residues. The germline V and J ends were trimmed by 1 base and 0 bases, with 9 bases remaining between them. In nucleotides, the CDR3 is TGTGCCAGCAGCTTAGATGGGGGGGCAACTAATGAAAAACTGTTTTTT. Residues: CASSLDGGATNEKLFF.

The chain employs TRBV11-2 and TRBJ1-6, with D hard to call. Looked up from germline, CDR1 is SGHAT and CDR2 is FQNNGV. The CDR3 sequence is 17 residues long. Trimming cost V 3 bases and J 0 bases, with 12 bases left between them. The CDR3 DNA reads as TGTGCCAGCAGCTTGCCCCCCTTTTACTCCTATAATTCACCCCTCCACTTT. It encodes CASSLPPFYSYNSPLHF. Complete variable domain (other parts from reference TRBV11-2 and TRBJ1-6): EAGVAQSPRYKIIEKRQSVAFWCNPISGHATLYWYQQILGQGPKLLIQFQNNGVVDDSQLPKDRFSAERLKGVDSTLKIQPAKLEDSAVYLCASSLPPFYSYNSPLHFGNGTRLTVT.

This chain's CDR3 is CASSLQTSWETQYF. In nucleotides, the CDR3 is TGTGCCAGCAGCCTTCAGACTAGTTGGGAGACCCAGTACTTC. The chain uses TRBV9 and TRBJ2-5, with D tentatively TRBD2 (6 bases). Germline V lookup: CDR1 SGDLS, CDR2 YYNGEE. The CDR3 loop spans 14 amino acids. The V gene lost 4 bases and the J gene lost 5 bases, with 15 bases spanning the gap.

The chain joins TRBV28 to TRBJ1-1; D uncertain. Trimming took off 2 bases at V and 7 bases at J, with 11 bases between the two ends. This CDR3 spans 13 amino acids. Germline CDR1 is MDHEN and CDR2 is SYDVKM. The CDR3 spells CASSLTPSYEAFF. The CDR3 coding sequence is TGTGCCAGCAGTTTAACGCCCAGCTATGAAGCTTTCTTT. The full variable domain, with the rest looked up from reference TRBV28 and TRBJ1-1, is DVKVTQSSRYLVKRTGEKVFLECVQDMDHENMFWYRQDPGLGLRLIYFSYDVKMKEKGDIPEGYSVSREKKERFSLILESASTNQTSMYLCASSLTPSYEAFFGQGTRLTVV.

The rearrangement joins TRBV18 to TRBJ2-5; TRBD2 aligns across 8 bases. The V gene's germline CDR1 is KGHSH and CDR2 LQKENI. CDR3 length: 14 residues. Trimming removed 8 bases from V and 5 bases from J; junction bases left unmatched: 10. The DNA for the CDR3 is TGTGCCAGCAAAAATCGGGGGGGCGACGAGACCCAGTACTTC. It is translated as CASKNRGGDETQYF. The full variable domain, in which reference TRBV18 and TRBJ2-5 provide the parts outside the CDR3, is NAGVMQNPRHLVRRRGQEARLRCSPMKGHSHVYWYRQLPEEGLKFMVYLQKENIIDESGMPKERFSAEFPKEGPSILRIQQVVRGDSAAYFCASKNRGGDETQYFGPGTRLLVL.

This clone was recorded only once. This chain uses TRBV30 with TRBJ1-2; D remains ambiguous. CDR3 length: 15 residues. The ends were cut back, 4 bases at V and 3 bases at J, with 18 bases in the middle. The germline V gene has CDR1 GTSNPN and CDR2 SVGIG (reference sequence). The CDR3 spells CAWTLAASWDYGYTF. In DNA form, the CDR3 reads TGTGCCTGGACTCTTGCTGCCTCCTGGGACTATGGCTACACCTTC.

J is TRBJ1-2 and V is TRBV28; 11 positions agree with TRBD1. The CDR3 runs 14 residues. The V gene's germline CDR1 is MDHEN and CDR2 SYDVKM. J gave up 8 bases and V 4 bases, and 6 bases lay outside the gene matches. The CDR3 loop reads CASSSRTGGLGYTF. The CDR3 nucleotides are TGTGCCAGCAGTTCAAGGACAGGGGGCTTGGGCTACACCTTC.

The J gene is TRBJ1-2, the V gene TRBV15; the match to TRBD1 covers 7 bases. Germline assignment: CDR1 LNHNV and CDR2 YYDKDF (reference sequence). With V trimmed by 1 base and J by 3 bases, 14 bases remained unmatched. There are 18 residues in the CDR3. The CDR3: CATSRGFGSGTEHYGYTF. The CDR3 nucleotides read TGTGCCACCAGCAGAGGGTTTGGGAGTGGGACAGAGCACTATGGCTACACCTTC.

V gene TRBV20-1 combines with J gene TRBJ1-1; a possible D gene is TRBD1 (5 bases). This CDR3 comprises 11 residues. Germline V gene lookup returns CDR1 DFQATT and CDR2 SNEGSKA (reference sequence). With 6 bases removed from V and 7 bases from J, the gap between germline ends came to 12 bases. CDR3 in DNA: TGCAGTGCCCCCAAGGGGTTTGAAGCTTTCTTT. It translates to CSAPKGFEAFF.

V is TRBV20-1 and J is TRBJ2-5; 11 positions match TRBD2. There are 17 residues in the CDR3. V shed 3 bases and J 2 bases; nucleotides not matched to a gene: 11. Germline lookup yields CDR1 DFQATT and CDR2 SNEGSKA (reference sequence). Written as DNA, the CDR3 is TGCAGTGCTAGTTGGGCTAGCGGGGGGAGGGGACAAGAGACCCAGTACTTC. This gives the protein CSASWASGGRGQETQYF.

Here the CDR3 reads CASSRTGTGDVDTQYF. The DNA for the CDR3 is TGTGCCAGCTCTCGAACCGGGACAGGGGACGTAGATACGCAGTATTTT. The V and J genes are TRBV18 and TRBJ2-3; 10 bases line up with TRBD1. V dropped 6 bases and J dropped 5; count of bases not matched to a gene: 11. The CDR3 is made up of 16 amino acids. Germline CDR1 and CDR2: KGHSH and LQKENI.

CDR3 loop: CASSIEGLGYGYTF. Here the CDR3 DNA reads TGTGCCAGTAGTATAGAGGGCCTGGGCTATGGCTACACCTTC. The chain uses TRBV19 and TRBJ1-2, with D unresolved. The CDR3 covers 14 residues. Germline V lookup: CDR1 LNHDA, CDR2 SQIVND (reference sequence). V lost 0 bases and J 4 bases, leaving 9 bases between the germline ends.

The V call is TRBV19, the J call TRBJ2-1, with 13 bases aligning to TRBD2. The germline V gene has CDR1 LNHDA and CDR2 SQIVND (reference sequence). V gave up 4 bases and J gave up 0 bases; unmatched junction bases: 9. The CDR3 has 19 amino acids. CDR3: CASSTPGLAGLSSYNEQFF. DNA of the CDR3: TGTGCCAGTAGTACCCCGGGACTAGCGGGACTAAGCTCCTACAATGAGCAGTTCTTC.

V usage is TRBV3-1 (or the pseudogene TRBV3-2) and J usage is TRBJ2-7, with 10 nucleotides matching TRBD2. J was trimmed by 2 bases and V by 6 bases; bases with no gene match: 10. The V gene's germline CDR1 is LGHDT and CDR2 YNNKEL (reference sequence). The CDR3 sequence is 16 residues long. DNA for the CDR3: TGTGCCAGCAGTCGAACCGGGACTAGCGTAGCCTACGAGCAGTACTTC. Amino acid sequence: CASSRTGTSVAYEQYF.

The V gene is TRBV24-1, the J gene TRBJ1-2; unclear D gene. Trimming pared 1 base from V and 3 bases from J, leaving 8 bases between. Germline CDR1 KGHDR, CDR2 SFDVKD. The CDR3 is 14 amino acids. CDR3 amino acids: CATSDFNFDYGYTF. In DNA form, the CDR3 reads TGTGCCACCAGTGATTTTAACTTCGACTATGGCTACACCTTC.

This clone turned up a few times. The rearrangement links TRBV7-2 to TRBJ2-2; D unclear. The V gene's germline CDR1 is SGHTA and CDR2 FQGNSA. The CDR3 consists of 14 residues. V was trimmed by 5 bases and J by 4 bases, leaving 11 bases between them. This chain's CDR3 is CASSPSVGTGELFF. CDR3 in DNA: TGTGCCAGCAGCCCCAGCGTCGGCACCGGGGAGCTGTTTTTT.

V and J are TRBV7-2 and TRBJ1-5, with 7 bases fitting TRBD1. V shed 5 bases, J shed 10 bases, and the junction held 11 bases outside the gene matches. Germline CDR1 is SGHTA and CDR2 is FQGNSA. The CDR3 has 14 amino acids. DNA for the CDR3: TGTGCCAGCAGCGCCTCGACAGGGTCGGAACCCCAGCATTTT. The encoded protein is CASSASTGSEPQHF.

The chain links TRBV6-2 or TRBV6-3 to TRBJ2-7; tentatively, D is TRBD1 (6 bases). There are 16 residues in the CDR3. The germline V and J ends were trimmed by 2 bases and 1 base, with 15 bases remaining between them. CDR1 MNHEY and CDR2 SVGEGT come from the germline V gene. CDR3 protein: CASSYHAGALSYEQYV. Here the CDR3 DNA reads TGTGCCAGCAGTTACCATGCAGGGGCCCTATCCTACGAGCAGTACGTC.

V and J are TRBV4-2 and TRBJ2-5; no clear D gene. The V gene's germline CDR1 is LGHNA and CDR2 YNFKEQ. The CDR3 sequence is 16 residues long. V lost 0 bases and J lost 10, with 21 bases in between. The CDR3 DNA is TGTGCCAGCAGCCAAGATATGGGATCCCCGAATGGTGACCAGTACTTC. It encodes CASSQDMGSPNGDQYF.

This sequence joins TRBV28 and TRBJ1-1; the D gene is possibly TRBD1 (5 bases). The CDR3 consists of 13 residues. V was cut by 4 bases and J by 11 bases, with 17 bases left in between. Germline V gives CDR1 MDHEN, CDR2 SYDVKM. This chain's CDR3 is CASSSRGIPSAFF. The CDR3 region has the DNA TGTGCCAGCAGTTCGCGGGGCATTCCCTCCGCTTTCTTT.

V and J are TRBV10-3 and TRBJ2-2; TRBD1 aligns across 8 bases. This CDR3 contains 13 residues. Germline lookup yields CDR1 ENHRY and CDR2 SYGVKD. Unmatched junction bases numbered 7, after V lost 11 bases and J lost 5 bases. CDR3 coding DNA: TGTGCCGTGGGACAGGTGGAGACCGGGGAGCTGTTTTTT. It encodes CAVGQVETGELFF.

V is TRBV7-9 and J is TRBJ2-7; 10 nucleotides agree with TRBD2. J gave up 2 bases and V 5 bases, and 12 bases lay outside the gene matches. Per germline, CDR1 SEHNR and CDR2 FQNEAQ (reference sequence). The CDR3 has 17 residues. This CDR3 is CASSAGGTSGRAYEQYF. CDR3 DNA: TGTGCCAGCAGCGCCGGGGGGACGAGCGGGAGGGCCTACGAGCAGTACTTC. The complete variable domain, with remaining parts taken from reference TRBV7-9 and TRBJ2-7, reads DTGVSQNPRHKITKRGQNVTFRCDPISEHNRLYWYRQTLGQGPEFLTYFQNEAQLEKSRLLSDRFSAERPKGSFSTLEIQRTEQGDSAMYLCASSAGGTSGRAYEQYFGPGTRLTVT.

The rearrangement uses TRBV5-1 and TRBJ2-5, with D unresolved. With 4 bases removed from V and 4 bases from J, the gap between germline ends came to 11 bases. Germline CDR1 reads SGHRS; CDR2 reads YFSETQ. CDR3 length equals 13 residues. Here the CDR3 DNA reads TGCGCCAGCAGCGCCCTGTCCGGAGAGACCCAGTACTTC. This encodes CASSALSGETQYF. The full variable domain, completed using reference TRBV5-1 and TRBJ2-5, is KAGVTQTPRYLIKTRGQQVTLSCSPISGHRSVSWYQQTPGQGLQFLFEYFSETQRNKGNFPGRFSGRQFSNSRSEMNVSTLELGDSALYLCASSALSGETQYFGPGTRLLVL.